This is a list of T cell receptor beta chains from one sample in a study of blood T cell repertoires in COVID-19. Only in-frame clones appear in the TCRdb table, and some are missing; sequencing was by immunoSEQ multiplex PCR. The profile shows around 63,000 clones, 73% of them singletons. Sequencing input: peripheral blood. These receptors came from a woman aged 45 to 65 with active or convalescent COVID-19. Each CDR3 is given without its conserved first and last residue. Size is stated for part of the rows, as once, few or many counts, or as a class when the clone is expanded.

CDR3 | V | size | J
ASSATYRGDGELF | TRBV28 | - | TRBJ2-2
ASSLALYRGVYGYT | TRBV5-6 | few | TRBJ1-2
SVGSGGYTGELF | TRBV29-1 | - | TRBJ2-2
ASSPLTSGQAFPSYGYT | TRBV5-1 | - | TRBJ1-2
ASSYARLAGGGNEQF | TRBV5-1 | - | TRBJ2-1
ASSPRTSGSRQETQY | TRBV27 | once | TRBJ2-5
ASSQPRRGRDSYEQY | TRBV4-1 | many | TRBJ2-7
SVVLAVWEKLF | TRBV29-1 | few | TRBJ1-4
ASSSGSGDTGELF | TRBV13 | medium-sized | TRBJ2-2
ASRLHTGELF | TRBV3-1/TRBV3-2 | many | TRBJ2-2
ASSSLVNPSVEQF | TRBV7-9 | many | TRBJ2-1
ASSVQGSGGYT | TRBV11-2 | few | TRBJ1-2
ASSAGGKAGNEQY | TRBV9 | - | TRBJ2-7
ASSLAGLGYT | TRBV6-5 | - | TRBJ1-2
ASSLGGWTVGDYGYT | TRBV5-1 | - | TRBJ1-2
ASSLGQGRNSPLH | TRBV5-1 | - | TRBJ1-6
ASSLVRDRGQETQY | TRBV7-9 | - | TRBJ2-5
SVALGSGSNNEQF | TRBV29-1 | - | TRBJ2-1
ASSLESQYGYT | TRBV5-1 | - | TRBJ1-2
ASSLSSGSSGTQY | TRBV7-2 | - | TRBJ2-3
ASSPQTSGRAGEQY | TRBV11-2 | once | TRBJ2-7
ASSFSGNKREQF | TRBV11-1 | - | TRBJ2-1
ASSPPGGEKTQY | TRBV4-1 | - | TRBJ2-5
SVAGTGGRNQPQH | TRBV29-1 | - | TRBJ1-5
ASSLRDADTQY | TRBV5-5 | few | TRBJ2-3
ASSRGTVESTEAF | TRBV5-4 | - | TRBJ1-1
ASSIPRDSGNEQF | TRBV19 | few | TRBJ2-1
AWSPGQPALGNTIY | TRBV30 | - | TRBJ1-3
ASSERLLGLEKLF | TRBV6-1 | - | TRBJ1-4
ASSSGQGAGTEAF | TRBV5-1 | - | TRBJ1-1
ASSPGGNTEAF | TRBV4-1 | few | TRBJ1-1
ASSSPGRTGNEQF | TRBV7-2 | - | TRBJ2-1
ASSQDHREGQPQH | TRBV3-1/TRBV3-2 | - | TRBJ1-5
ASSESGDTKNIQY | TRBV10-2 | - | TRBJ2-4
ASSGVVLNEQF | TRBV2 | - | TRBJ2-1
ASNPGQGWQPQH | TRBV28 | - | TRBJ1-5
ASSDSRGARGYT | TRBV6-5 | - | TRBJ1-2
ASNPGLASYNEQF | TRBV5-5 | few | TRBJ2-1
SVASSTGSAGYT | TRBV29-1 | - | TRBJ1-2
ASVRGSNQPQH | TRBV19 | - | TRBJ1-5
SVGTFREAF | TRBV29-1 | - | TRBJ1-1